Described below is a single T cell receptor (beta chain) sequence and its context. Time point noted: peripheral blood 6 weeks after treatment start. From germline, CDR1 is SGHTA and CDR2 FQGNSA. V gave up 4 bases and J gave up 9 bases, with 13 bases separating them. The CDR3 consists of 13 residues. The entry originates in a study of PD-L1 blockade in urothelial cancer. Assay used: immunoSEQ multiplex PCR; TCRdb lists only in-frame clones, some missing. The sample shows around 46,000 clones, roughly 78% of them seen only once. The sample here was PBMCs, taken around atezolizumab (anti-PD-L1) treatment. The chain uses TRBV7-2 and TRBJ2-1; tentative D call: TRBD1 (5 bases). This clonotype was obtained from a man in his sixties with urothelial cancer. The CDR3 nucleotides read TGTGCCAGCAGCTCCCCAGGGTTAACTGAGCAGTTCTTC. This sequence encodes CASSSPGLTEQFF. Combining the CDR3 with reference TRBV7-2 and TRBJ2-1 gives the whole variable domain GAGVSQSPSNKVTEKGKDVELRCDPISGHTALYWYRQSLGQGLEFLIYFQGNSAPDKSGLPSDRFSAERTGGSVSTLTIQRTQQEDSAVYLCASSSPGLTEQFFGPGTRLTVL.